Listed here is a single TCR beta chain. Antigen unknown. CDR1 is SQVTM and CDR2 is ANQGSEA in the germline V gene. Trimming stripped 4 bases from V and 8 bases from J, with 17 bases between. CDR3 size: 13 residues. The data belong to a study of T cells in Graves' hyperthyroidism and ophthalmopathy. Study-wide points: It was a median approximately 6.9 months before onset that the model predicted ophthalmopathy.

From RNA transcripts, TCR beta CDR3 regions were amplified. With the HTBI primer set, the TCR CDR3 went through a first round of RT-PCR. TCRdb called the multiplex PCR reads again in MiXCR, with one record for every CDR3 protein. Here the sample spans some 550,000 distinct CDR3 sequences, around 20% being singletons. This sequence was found in a man between 18 and 35 years old with Graves' hyperthyroidism. This chain uses TRBV29-1 with TRBJ1-2; D possibly corresponds to TRBD1 (5 bases). Sequenced material: blood. The CDR3 DNA reads as TGCAGCGTTGGTGGGACTGATGACGGGGGCTACACCTTC. Translation gives CSVGGTDDGGYTF.